This TCR beta chain was captured in a study of cytomegalovirus exposure and HLA in healthy donors. Comments on this clone: Its antigen is as yet unknown.

Both 60 Vbeta primers and 13 Jbeta primers went into the PCR. Some clones are missing from TCRdb's copy, which holds only in-frame ones; the method was immunoSEQ multiplex PCR. The table has 100,000 to 120,000 clones, 82% seen once. General observations from the study: There were around 160 TCR beta chains listed as cytomegalovirus-associated. Generally TCR sequences proved uncommon, though certain public TCRs appeared in numerous donors. Later analysis identified 16,000 or so TCR beta sequences associated with HLA alleles, using a false discovery rate threshold of 0.05.

CDR1 and CDR2 (germline): SGHAT, FQNNGV. The CDR3 sequence is 15 residues long. V trimming: 2 bases; J trimming: 1 base; junction bases outside the gene matches: 4. The chain carries TRBV11-2 and TRBJ1-1; 7 positions match TRBD1. This TCR derives from a woman under 30 in good health and CMV-seronegative. Input material: PBMCs. The chain's CDR3 is CASSLHRDRNTEAFF. The CDR3, as DNA: TGTGCCAGCAGCTTACACCGGGACAGGAACACTGAAGCTTTCTTT.